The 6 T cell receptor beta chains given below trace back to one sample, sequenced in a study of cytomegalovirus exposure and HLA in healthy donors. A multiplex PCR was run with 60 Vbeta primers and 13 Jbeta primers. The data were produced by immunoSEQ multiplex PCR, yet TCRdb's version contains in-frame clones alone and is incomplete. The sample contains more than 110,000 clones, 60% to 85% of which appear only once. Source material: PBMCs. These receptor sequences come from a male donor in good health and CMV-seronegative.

The CDR3 sequence is CASSPGVGTEAFF. CDR3 DNA: TGTGCCAGCAGCCCAGGGGTTGGCACTGAAGCTTTCTTT. The rearrangement joins TRBV5-4 to TRBJ1-1; TRBD1 is a possible D gene (6 bases). The length of the CDR3 is 13 residues. Looked up from germline, CDR1 is SGHNT and CDR2 is YYREEE (reference sequence). Deletions cut 4 bases from V and 4 bases from J, with 11 bases between.

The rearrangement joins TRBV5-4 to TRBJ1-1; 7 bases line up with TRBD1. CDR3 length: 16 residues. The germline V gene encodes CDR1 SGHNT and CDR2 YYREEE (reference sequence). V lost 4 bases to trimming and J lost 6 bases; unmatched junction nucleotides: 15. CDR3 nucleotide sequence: TGTGCCAGCAGCACCCGAAGACAGGGAAGCTCCGCTGAAGCTTTCTTT. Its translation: CASSTRRQGSSAEAFF.

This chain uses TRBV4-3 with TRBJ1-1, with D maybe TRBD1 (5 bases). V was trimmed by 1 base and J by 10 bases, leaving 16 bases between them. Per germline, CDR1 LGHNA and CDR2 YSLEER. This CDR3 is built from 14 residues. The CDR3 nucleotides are TGCGCCAGCAGCCAAGGTCCGTTGGAGGGGAGAGCTTTCTTT. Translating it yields CASSQGPLEGRAFF.

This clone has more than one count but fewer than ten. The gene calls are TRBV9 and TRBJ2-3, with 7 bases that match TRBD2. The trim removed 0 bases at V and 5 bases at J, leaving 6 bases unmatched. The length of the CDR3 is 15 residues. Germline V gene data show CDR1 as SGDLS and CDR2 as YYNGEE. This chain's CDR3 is CASSVAAASGDTQYF. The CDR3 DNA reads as TGTGCCAGCAGCGTAGCTGCTGCTAGCGGAGATACGCAGTATTTT. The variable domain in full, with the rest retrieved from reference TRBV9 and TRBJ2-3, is DSGVTQTPKHLITATGQRVTLRCSPRSGDLSVYWYQQSLDQGLQFLIQYYNGEERAKGNILERFSAQQFPDLHSELNLSSLELGDSALYFCASSVAAASGDTQYFGPGTRLTVL.

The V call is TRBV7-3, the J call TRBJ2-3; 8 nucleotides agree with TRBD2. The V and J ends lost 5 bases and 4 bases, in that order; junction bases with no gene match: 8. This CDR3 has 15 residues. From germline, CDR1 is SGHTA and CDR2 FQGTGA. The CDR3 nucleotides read TGTGCCAGCAGCCCAAGCGGGAGAGGGTCAGATACGCAGTATTTT. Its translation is CASSPSGRGSDTQYF. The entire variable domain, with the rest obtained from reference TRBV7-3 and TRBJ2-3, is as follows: GAGVSQTPSNKVTEKGKYVELRCDPISGHTALYWYRQSLGQGPEFLIYFQGTGAADDSGLPNDRFFAVRPEGSVSTLKIQRTERGDSAVYLCASSPSGRGSDTQYFGPGTRLTVL.

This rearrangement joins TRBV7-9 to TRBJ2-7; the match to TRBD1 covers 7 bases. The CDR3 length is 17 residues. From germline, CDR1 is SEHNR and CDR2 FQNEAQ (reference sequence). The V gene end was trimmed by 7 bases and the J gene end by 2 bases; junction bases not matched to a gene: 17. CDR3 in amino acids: CASTPGRARDSTYEQYF. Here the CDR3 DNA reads TGTGCCAGCACCCCAGGTCGGGCCCGGGACAGTACCTACGAGCAGTACTTC. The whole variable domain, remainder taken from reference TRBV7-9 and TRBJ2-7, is DTGVSQNPRHKITKRGQNVTFRCDPISEHNRLYWYRQTLGQGPEFLTYFQNEAQLEKSRLLSDRFSAERPKGSFSTLEIQRTEQGDSAMYLCASTPGRARDSTYEQYFGPGTRLTVT.